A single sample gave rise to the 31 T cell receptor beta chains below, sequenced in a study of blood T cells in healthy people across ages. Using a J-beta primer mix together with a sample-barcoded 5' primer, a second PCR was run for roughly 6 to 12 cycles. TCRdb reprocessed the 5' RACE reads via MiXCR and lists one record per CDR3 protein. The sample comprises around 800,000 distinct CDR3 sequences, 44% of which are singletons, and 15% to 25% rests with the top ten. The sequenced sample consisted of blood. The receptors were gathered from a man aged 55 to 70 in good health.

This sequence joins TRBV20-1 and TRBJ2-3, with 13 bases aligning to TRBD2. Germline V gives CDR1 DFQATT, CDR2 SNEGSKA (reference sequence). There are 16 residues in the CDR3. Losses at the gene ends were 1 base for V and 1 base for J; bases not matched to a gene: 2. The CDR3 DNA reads TGCAGTGCTAGAGGAGGACTAGCGGGGGGCACAGATACGCAGTATTTT. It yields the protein CSARGGLAGGTDTQYF.

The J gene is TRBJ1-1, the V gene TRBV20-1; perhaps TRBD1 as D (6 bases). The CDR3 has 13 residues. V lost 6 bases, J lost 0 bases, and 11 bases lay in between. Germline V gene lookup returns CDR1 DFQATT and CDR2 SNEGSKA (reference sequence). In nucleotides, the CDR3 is TGCAGTGCCACCCGGGACATGAACACTGAAGCTTTCTTT. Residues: CSATRDMNTEAFF.

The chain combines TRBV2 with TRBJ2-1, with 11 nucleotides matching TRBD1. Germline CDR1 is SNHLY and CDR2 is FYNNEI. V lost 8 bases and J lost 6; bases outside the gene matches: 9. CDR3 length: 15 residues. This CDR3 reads CASGPGQGDSNEQFF. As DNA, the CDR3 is TGTGCCAGCGGCCCGGGACAGGGGGATTCCAATGAGCAGTTCTTC.

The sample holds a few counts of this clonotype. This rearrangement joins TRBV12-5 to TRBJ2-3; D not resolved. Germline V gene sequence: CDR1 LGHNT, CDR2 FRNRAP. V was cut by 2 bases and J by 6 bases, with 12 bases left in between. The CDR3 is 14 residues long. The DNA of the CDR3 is TGTGCTAGTGGTTTGACCCCGTATGCTGATACGCAGTATTTT. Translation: CASGLTPYADTQYF.

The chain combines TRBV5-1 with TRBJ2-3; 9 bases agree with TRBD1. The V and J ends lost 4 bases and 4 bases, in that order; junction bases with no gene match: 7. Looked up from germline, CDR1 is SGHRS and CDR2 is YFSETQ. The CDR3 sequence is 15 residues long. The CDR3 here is CASSTDRGLADTQYF. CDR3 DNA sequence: TGCGCCAGCAGCACGGACAGGGGTCTTGCAGATACGCAGTATTTT.

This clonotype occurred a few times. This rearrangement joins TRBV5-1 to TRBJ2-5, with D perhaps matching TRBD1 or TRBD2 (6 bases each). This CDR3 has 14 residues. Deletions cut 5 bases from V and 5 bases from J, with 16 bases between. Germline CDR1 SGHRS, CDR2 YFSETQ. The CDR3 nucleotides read TGCGCCAGCAGGGATACGGGGGCCGGGGAGACCCAGTACTTC. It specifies CASRDTGAGETQYF.

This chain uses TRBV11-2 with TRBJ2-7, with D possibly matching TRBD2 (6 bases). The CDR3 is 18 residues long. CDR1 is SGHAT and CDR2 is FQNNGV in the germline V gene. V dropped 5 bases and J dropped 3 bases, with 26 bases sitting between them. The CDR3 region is CASSGSLGGLARVYEQYF. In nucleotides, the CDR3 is TGTGCCAGCAGCGGGTCCCTCGGTGGGCTAGCGAGAGTCTACGAGCAGTACTTC.

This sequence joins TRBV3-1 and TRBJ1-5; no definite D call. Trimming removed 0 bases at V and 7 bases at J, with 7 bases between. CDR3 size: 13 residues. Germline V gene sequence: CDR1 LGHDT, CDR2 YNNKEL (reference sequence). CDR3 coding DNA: TGTGCCAGCAGCCAAGATGGTCAGCAGCCCCAGCATTTT. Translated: CASSQDGQQPQHF.

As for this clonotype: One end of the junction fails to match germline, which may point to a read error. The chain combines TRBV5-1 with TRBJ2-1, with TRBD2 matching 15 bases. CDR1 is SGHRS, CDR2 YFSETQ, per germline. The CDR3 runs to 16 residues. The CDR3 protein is CANSSGTSGGFNEQFF. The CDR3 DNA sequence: TGCGCCAACAGCTCAGGGACTAGCGGGGGGTTCAATGAGCAGTTCTTC.

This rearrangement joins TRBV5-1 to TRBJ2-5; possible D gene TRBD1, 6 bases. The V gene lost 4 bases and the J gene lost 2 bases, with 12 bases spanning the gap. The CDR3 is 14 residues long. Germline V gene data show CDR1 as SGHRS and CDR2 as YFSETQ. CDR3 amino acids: CASSQDSTQETQYF. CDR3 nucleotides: TGCGCCAGCAGCCAGGACAGTACTCAAGAGACCCAGTACTTC. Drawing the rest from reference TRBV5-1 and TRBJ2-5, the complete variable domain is KAGVTQTPRYLIKTRGQQVTLSCSPISGHRSVSWYQQTPGQGLQFLFEYFSETQRNKGNFPGRFSGRQFSNSRSEMNVSTLELGDSALYLCASSQDSTQETQYFGPGTRLLVL.

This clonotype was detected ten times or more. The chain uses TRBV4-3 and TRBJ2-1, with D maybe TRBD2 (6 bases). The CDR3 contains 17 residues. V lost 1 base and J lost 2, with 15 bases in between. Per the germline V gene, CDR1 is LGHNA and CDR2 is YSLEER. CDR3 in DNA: TGCGCCAGCAGCCAAGGAAAACGGAGGGTAGCCTACAATGAGCAGTTCTTC. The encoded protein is CASSQGKRRVAYNEQFF.

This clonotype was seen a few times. The chain's CDR3 is CASSLEASAGGHNEQFF. CDR3 nucleotides: TGCGCCAGCAGCTTGGAAGCGTCAGCGGGGGGGCATAATGAGCAGTTCTTC. The chain links TRBV5-1 to TRBJ2-1, with TRBD2 identical over 10 bases. Germline V gene sequence: CDR1 SGHRS, CDR2 YFSETQ. This CDR3 comprises 17 residues. The trim removed 0 bases at V and 7 bases at J, leaving 10 bases unmatched.

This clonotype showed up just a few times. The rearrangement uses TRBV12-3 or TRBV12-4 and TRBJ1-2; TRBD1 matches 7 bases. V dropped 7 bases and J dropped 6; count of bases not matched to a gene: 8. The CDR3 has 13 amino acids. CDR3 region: CASKGDRAHGYTF. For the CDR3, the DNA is TGTGCCAGCAAGGGAGACAGGGCCCATGGCTACACCTTC.

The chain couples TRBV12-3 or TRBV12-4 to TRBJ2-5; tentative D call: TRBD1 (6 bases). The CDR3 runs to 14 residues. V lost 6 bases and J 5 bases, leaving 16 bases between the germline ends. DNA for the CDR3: TGTGCCAGCAGAACAGGGTCGGCGAGGGAGACCCAGTACTTC. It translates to CASRTGSARETQYF.

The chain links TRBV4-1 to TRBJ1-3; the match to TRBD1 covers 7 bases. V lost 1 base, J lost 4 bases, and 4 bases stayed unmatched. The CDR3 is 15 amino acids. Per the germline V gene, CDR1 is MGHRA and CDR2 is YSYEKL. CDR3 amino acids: CASSQGQGKGNTIYF. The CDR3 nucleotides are TGCGCCAGCAGCCAAGGACAGGGCAAAGGAAACACCATATATTTT.

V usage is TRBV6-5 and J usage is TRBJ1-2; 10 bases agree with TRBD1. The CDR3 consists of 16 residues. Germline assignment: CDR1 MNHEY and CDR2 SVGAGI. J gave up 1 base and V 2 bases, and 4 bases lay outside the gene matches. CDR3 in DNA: TGTGCCAGCAGTTACGGGCGGGACAGGGGTAACTATGGCTACACCTTC. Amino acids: CASSYGRDRGNYGYTF.

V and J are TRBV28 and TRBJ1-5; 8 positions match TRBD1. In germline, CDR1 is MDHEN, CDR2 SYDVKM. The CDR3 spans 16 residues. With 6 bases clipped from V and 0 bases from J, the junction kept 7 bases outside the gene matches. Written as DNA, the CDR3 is TGTGCCAGCAGCCAGACAGGGGCCTATAGCAATCAGCCCCAGCATTTT. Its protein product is CASSQTGAYSNQPQHF. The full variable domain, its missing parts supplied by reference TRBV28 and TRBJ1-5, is DVKVTQSSRYLVKRTGEKVFLECVQDMDHENMFWYRQDPGLGLRLIYFSYDVKMKEKGDIPEGYSVSREKKERFSLILESASTNQTSMYLCASSQTGAYSNQPQHFGDGTRLSIL.

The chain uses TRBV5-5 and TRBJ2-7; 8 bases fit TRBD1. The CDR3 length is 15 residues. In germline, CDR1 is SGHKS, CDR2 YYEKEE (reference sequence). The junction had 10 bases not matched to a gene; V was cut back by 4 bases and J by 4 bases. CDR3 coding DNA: TGTGCCAGCAGCATCGGGACAGGAGGACCATACGAGCAGTACTTC. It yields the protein CASSIGTGGPYEQYF.

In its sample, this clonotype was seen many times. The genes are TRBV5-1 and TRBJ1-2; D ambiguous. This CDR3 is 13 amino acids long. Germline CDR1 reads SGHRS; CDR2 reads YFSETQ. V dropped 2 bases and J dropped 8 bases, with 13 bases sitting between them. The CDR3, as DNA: TGCGCCAGCAGCTTCGCGGGCAGCGACGGCTACACCTTC. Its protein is CASSFAGSDGYTF.

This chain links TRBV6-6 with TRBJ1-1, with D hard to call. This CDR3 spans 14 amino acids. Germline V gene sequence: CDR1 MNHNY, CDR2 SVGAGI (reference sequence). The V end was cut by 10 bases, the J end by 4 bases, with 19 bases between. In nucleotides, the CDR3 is TGTGCCACCTACAAACCCCCGGAGAGCACTGAAGCTTTCTTT. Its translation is CATYKPPESTEAFF.

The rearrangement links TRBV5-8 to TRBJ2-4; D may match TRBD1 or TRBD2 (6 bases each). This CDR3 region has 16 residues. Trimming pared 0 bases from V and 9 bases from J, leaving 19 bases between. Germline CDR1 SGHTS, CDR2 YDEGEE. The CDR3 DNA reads TGTGCCAGCAGCTTGGGGGACTTACAGGGAGCGACCATTCAGTACTTC. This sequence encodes CASSLGDLQGATIQYF. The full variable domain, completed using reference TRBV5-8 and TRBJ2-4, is EAGVTQSPTHLIKTRGQQATLRCSPISGHTSVYWYQQALGLGLQFLLWYDEGEERNRGNFPPRFSGRQFPNYSSELNVNALELEDSALYLCASSLGDLQGATIQYFGAGTRLSVL.

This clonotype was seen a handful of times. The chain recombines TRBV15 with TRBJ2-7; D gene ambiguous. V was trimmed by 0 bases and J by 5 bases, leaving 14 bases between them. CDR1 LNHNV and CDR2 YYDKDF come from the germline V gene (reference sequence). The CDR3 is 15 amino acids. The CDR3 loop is CATSRDRVGNDEQYF. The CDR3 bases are TGTGCCACCAGCAGAGATAGAGTGGGTAACGACGAGCAGTACTTC.

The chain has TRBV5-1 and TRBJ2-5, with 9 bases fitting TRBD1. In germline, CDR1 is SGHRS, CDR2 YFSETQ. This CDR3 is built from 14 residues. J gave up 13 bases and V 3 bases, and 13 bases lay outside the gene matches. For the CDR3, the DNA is TGCGCCAGCAGCTATGGGGACAGGGCGAACGAGCGGTACTTC. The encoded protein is CASSYGDRANERYF.

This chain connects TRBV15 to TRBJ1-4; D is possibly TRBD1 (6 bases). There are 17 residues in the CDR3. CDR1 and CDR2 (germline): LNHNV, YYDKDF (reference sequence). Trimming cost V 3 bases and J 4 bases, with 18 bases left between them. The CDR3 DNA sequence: TGTGCCACCAGCAGTCATCTCCGGGACAAGGTTAATGAAAAACTGTTTTTT. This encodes CATSSHLRDKVNEKLFF. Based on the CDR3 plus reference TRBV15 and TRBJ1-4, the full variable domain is DAMVIQNPRYQVTQFGKPVTLSCSQTLNHNVMYWYQQKSSQAPKLLFHYYDKDFNNEADTPDNFQSRRPNTSFCFLDIRSPGLGDTAMYLCATSSHLRDKVNEKLFFGSGTQLSVL.

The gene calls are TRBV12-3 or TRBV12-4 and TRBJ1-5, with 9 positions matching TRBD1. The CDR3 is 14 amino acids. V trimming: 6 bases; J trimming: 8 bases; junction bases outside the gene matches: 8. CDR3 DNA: TGTGCCAGCAGGCGCAGACAGGGGGTCGAGCCCCAGCATTTT. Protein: CASRRRQGVEPQHF.

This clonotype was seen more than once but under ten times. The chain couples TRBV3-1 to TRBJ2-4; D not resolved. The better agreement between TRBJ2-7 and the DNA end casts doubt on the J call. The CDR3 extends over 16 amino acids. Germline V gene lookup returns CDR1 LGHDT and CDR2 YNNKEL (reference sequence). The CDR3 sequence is CASSQEGYNPSYEQYF. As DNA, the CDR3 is TGTGCCAGCAGCCAAGAGGGATATAATCCGTCCTACGAGCAGTACTTC.

The CDR3 is CSARDSEQSNTEAFF. CDR3 DNA sequence: TGCAGTGCTAGAGATTCCGAACAGTCGAACACTGAAGCTTTCTTT. The gene calls are TRBV20-1 and TRBJ1-1; D gene unclear. V was trimmed by 0 bases and J by 1 base, leaving 12 bases between them. Germline loops: CDR1 DFQATT, CDR2 SNEGSKA (reference sequence). This CDR3 spans 15 amino acids.

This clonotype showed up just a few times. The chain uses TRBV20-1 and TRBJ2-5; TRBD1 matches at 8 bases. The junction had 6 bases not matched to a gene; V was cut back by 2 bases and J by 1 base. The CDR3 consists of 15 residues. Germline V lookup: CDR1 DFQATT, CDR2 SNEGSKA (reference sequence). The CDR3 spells CSARMGQDSQETQYF. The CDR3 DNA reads TGCAGTGCTAGAATGGGACAGGACAGCCAAGAGACCCAGTACTTC.

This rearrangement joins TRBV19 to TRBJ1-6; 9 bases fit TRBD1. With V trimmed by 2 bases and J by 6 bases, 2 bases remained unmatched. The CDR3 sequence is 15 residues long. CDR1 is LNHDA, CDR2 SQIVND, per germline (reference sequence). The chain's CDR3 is CASSIWTGVNSPLHF. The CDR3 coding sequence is TGTGCCAGTAGTATATGGACAGGGGTTAATTCACCCCTCCACTTT.

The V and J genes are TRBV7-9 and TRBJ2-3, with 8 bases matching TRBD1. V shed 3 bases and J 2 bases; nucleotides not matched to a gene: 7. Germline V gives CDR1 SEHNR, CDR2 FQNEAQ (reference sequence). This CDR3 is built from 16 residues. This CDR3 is CASSLGTGPPTDTQYF. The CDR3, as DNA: TGTGCCAGCAGCTTGGGGACAGGTCCTCCCACAGATACGCAGTATTTT. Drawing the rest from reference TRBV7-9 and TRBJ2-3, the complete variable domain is DTGVSQNPRHKITKRGQNVTFRCDPISEHNRLYWYRQTLGQGPEFLTYFQNEAQLEKSRLLSDRFSAERPKGSFSTLEIQRTEQGDSAMYLCASSLGTGPPTDTQYFGPGTRLTVL.

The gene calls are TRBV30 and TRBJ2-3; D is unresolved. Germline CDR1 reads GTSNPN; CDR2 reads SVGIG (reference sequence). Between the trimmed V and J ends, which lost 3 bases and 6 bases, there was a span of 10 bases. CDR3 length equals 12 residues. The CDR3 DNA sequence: TGTGCCTGGAGCGCAGCATCCGATACGCAGTATTTT. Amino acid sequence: CAWSAASDTQYF.